The TCR beta chain under discussion was sequenced for a study of T cells after yellow fever vaccination. Study overall: Where fractions had low cell numbers, libraries were prepared from them with the SMART-Seq v4 Ultra Low Input RNA kit.

The CDR3 covers 13 residues. J gave up 14 bases and V 5 bases, and 8 bases lay outside the gene matches. Points on this clonotype: The antigen remains undetermined.

Overall study results and limits: A weaker but faster secondary response was observed, peaking on day 5 versus 15.

A 5'RACE template-switching step, the method used to make TCR cDNA, added a universal primer site and UMIs. MiXCR was run by TCRdb on the 5' RACE reads, yielding one entry per CDR3 protein. Among 610,000 or so distinct CDR3 sequences, over 9% were seen once, and the ten largest hold 14% to 15%. This TCR was recovered from a man between 25 and 39 years old who received the YFV17D yellow fever vaccine. The specimen comprised PBMCs, sampled on the day of the yellow fever booster vaccination. The chain carries TRBV12-3 or TRBV12-4 and TRBJ2-3; 12 nucleotides match TRBD1. This CDR3 reads CASSTGTGGAGYF. As DNA, the CDR3 is TGTGCCAGCAGTACTGGGACAGGGGGCGCCGGGTATTTT.